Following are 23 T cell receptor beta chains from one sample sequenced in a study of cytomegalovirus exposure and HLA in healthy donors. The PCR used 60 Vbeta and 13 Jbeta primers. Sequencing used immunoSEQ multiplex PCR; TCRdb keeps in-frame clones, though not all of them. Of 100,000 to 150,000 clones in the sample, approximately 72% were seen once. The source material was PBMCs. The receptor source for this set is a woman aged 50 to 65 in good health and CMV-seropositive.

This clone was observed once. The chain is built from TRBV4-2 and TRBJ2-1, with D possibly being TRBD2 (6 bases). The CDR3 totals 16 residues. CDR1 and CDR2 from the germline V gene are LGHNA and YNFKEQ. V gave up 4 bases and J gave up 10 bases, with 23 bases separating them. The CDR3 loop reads CASSPYRDSILLEQFF. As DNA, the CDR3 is TGTGCCAGCAGCCCGTACCGGGACTCAATCTTGTTGGAGCAGTTCTTC.

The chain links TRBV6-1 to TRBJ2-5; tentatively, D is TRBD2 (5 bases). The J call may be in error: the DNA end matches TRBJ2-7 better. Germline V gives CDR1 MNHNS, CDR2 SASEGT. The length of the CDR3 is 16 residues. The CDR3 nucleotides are TGTGCCAGCAGTGAATCTTTGGCTCTCGCGGGTCACGAGCAGTACTTC. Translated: CASSESLALAGHEQYF.

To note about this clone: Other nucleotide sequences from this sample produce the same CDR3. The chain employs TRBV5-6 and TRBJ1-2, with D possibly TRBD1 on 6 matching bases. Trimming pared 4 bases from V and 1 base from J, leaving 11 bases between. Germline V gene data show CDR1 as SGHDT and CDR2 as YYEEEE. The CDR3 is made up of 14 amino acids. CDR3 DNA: TGTGCCAGCAGCCCCGACAGGAATAACTATGGCTACACCTTC. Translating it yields CASSPDRNNYGYTF.

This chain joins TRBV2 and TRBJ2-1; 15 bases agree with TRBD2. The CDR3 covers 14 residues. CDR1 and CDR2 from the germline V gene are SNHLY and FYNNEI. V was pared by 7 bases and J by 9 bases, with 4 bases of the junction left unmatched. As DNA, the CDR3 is TGTGCCAGCAAAGGACTAGCGGGAGGGATTGAGCAGTTCTTC. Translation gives CASKGLAGGIEQFF.

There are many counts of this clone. The CDR3 DNA reads as TGCGCCAGCAGCTCCGGGACAGGCGACGAATCGGATGGCTACACCTTC. It encodes CASSSGTGDESDGYTF. This chain joins TRBV5-1 and TRBJ1-2, with TRBD1 matching 8 bases. This CDR3 has 16 residues. Looked up from germline, CDR1 is SGHRS and CDR2 is YFSETQ. The J segment lost 6 bases and the V segment lost 3 bases, leaving 13 bases of the junction unmatched.

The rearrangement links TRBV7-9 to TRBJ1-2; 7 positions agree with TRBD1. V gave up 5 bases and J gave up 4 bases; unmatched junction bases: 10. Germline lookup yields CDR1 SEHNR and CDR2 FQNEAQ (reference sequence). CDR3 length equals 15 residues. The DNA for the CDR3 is TGTGCCAGCAGCCGTCCTCCGGGACAGACCTATGGCTACACCTTC. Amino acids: CASSRPPGQTYGYTF.

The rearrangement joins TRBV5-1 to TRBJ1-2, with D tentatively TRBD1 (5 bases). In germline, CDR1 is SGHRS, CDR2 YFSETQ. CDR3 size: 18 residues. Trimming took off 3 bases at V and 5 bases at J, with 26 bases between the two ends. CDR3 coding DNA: TGCGCCAGCAGCTCCCAAACCTCACAAGGGGCATCACCTTATGGCTACACCTTC. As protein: CASSSQTSQGASPYGYTF.

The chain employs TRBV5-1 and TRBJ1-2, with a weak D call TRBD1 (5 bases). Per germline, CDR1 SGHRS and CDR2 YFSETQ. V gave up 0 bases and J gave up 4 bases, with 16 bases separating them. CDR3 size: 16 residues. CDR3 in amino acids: CASSLASPGLSYGYTF. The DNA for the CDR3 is TGCGCCAGCAGCTTGGCTTCCCCGGGACTAAGCTATGGCTACACCTTC.

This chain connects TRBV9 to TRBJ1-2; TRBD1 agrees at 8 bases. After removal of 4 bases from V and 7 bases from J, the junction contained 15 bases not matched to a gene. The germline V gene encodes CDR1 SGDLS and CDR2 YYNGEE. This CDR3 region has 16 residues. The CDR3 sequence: CASSFTGTGMFGGYTF. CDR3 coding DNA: TGTGCCAGCAGCTTTACCGGGACAGGCATGTTTGGTGGCTACACCTTC.

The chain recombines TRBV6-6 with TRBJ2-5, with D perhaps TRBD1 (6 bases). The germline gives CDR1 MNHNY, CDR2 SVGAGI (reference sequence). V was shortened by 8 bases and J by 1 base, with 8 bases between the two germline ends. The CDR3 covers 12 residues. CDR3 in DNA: TGTGCCAGCGAGGACAGCCAAGAGACCCAGTACTTC. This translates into CASEDSQETQYF.

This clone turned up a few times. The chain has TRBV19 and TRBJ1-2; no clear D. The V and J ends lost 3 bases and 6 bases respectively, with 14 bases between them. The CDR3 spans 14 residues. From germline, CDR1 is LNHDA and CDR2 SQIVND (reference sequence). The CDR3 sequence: CASSMIGRTDGYTF. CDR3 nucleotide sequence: TGTGCCAGTAGTATGATCGGGAGAACAGATGGCTACACCTTC.

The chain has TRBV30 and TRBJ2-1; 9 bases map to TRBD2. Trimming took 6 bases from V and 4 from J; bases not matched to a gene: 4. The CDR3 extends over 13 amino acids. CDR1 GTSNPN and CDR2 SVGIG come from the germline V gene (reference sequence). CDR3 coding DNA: TGTGCCTGTCGCCTAGCGGGGTACAATGAGCAGTTCTTC. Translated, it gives CACRLAGYNEQFF.

Here the CDR3 DNA reads TGTGCCAGCAGCCCCCCGGGACAGGGAGTCGAGCAGTTCTTC. It translates to CASSPPGQGVEQFF. The gene calls are TRBV7-9 and TRBJ2-1; the match to TRBD1 covers 9 bases. The CDR3 has 14 amino acids. Germline V gene lookup returns CDR1 SEHNR and CDR2 FQNEAQ (reference sequence). With V trimmed by 5 bases and J by 10 bases, 9 bases remained unmatched.

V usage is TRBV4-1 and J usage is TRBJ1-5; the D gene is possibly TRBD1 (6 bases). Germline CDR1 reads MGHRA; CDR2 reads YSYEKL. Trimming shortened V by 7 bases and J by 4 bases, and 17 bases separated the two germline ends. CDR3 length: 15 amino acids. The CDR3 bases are TGCGCCAGCACCCCAGGTTGGGACACAAATCAGCCCCAGCATTTT. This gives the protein CASTPGWDTNQPQHF.

CDR3 residues: CASSVGLNTGELFF. CDR3 bases: TGTGCCAGCAGTGTAGGACTAAACACCGGGGAGCTGTTTTTT. This chain links TRBV25-1 with TRBJ2-2; TRBD2 might be the D (6 bases). The V end lost 4 bases, the J end lost 2 bases, and 8 bases lay between the germline ends. Germline V gene sequence: CDR1 MGHDK, CDR2 SYGVNS. The CDR3 runs 14 residues.

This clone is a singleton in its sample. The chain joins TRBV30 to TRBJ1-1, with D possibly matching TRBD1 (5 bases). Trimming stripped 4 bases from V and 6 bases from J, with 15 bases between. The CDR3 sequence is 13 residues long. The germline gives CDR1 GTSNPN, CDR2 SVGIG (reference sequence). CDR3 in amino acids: CAWKAGISPEAFF. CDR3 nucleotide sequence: TGTGCCTGGAAAGCAGGGATATCCCCTGAAGCTTTCTTT. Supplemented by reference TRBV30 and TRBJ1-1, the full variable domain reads SQTIHQWPATLVQPVGSPLSLECTVEGTSNPNLYWYRQAAGRGLQLLFYSVGIGQISSEVPQNLSASRPQDRQFILSSKKLLLSDSGFYLCAWKAGISPEAFFGQGTRLTVV.

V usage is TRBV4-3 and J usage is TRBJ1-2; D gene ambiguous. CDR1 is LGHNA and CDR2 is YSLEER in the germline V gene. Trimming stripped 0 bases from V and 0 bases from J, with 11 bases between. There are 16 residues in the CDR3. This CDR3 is CASSQEWAAPNYGYTF. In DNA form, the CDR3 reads TGCGCCAGCAGCCAAGAGTGGGCAGCTCCTAACTATGGCTACACCTTC.

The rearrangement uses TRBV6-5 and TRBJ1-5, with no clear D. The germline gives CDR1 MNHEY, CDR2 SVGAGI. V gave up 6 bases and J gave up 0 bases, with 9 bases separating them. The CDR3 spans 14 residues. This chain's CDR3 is CASRRLNSNQPQHF. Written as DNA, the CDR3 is TGTGCCAGCAGGCGACTGAATAGCAATCAGCCCCAGCATTTT.

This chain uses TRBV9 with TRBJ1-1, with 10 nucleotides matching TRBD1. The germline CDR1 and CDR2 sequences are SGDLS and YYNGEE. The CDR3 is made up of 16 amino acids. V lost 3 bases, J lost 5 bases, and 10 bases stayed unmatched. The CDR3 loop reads CASSARQGALGTEAFF. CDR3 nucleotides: TGTGCCAGCAGCGCTAGACAGGGGGCACTTGGGACTGAAGCTTTCTTT.

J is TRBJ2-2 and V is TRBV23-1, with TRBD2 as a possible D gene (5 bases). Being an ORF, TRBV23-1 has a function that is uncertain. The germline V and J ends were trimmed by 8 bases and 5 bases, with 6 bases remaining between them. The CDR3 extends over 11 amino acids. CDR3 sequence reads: CASRGTGELFF. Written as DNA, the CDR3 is TGCGCCAGCCGGGGAACCGGGGAGCTGTTTTTT.

The CDR3 DNA reads as TGTGCCAGCTCACCCGTGGACAGGGTCGGAGTGGCTTTCTTT. The encoded protein is CASSPVDRVGVAFF. V and J are TRBV18 and TRBJ1-1, with 8 bases lining up with TRBD1. Per germline, CDR1 KGHSH and CDR2 LQKENI. The trim removed 3 bases at V and 11 bases at J, leaving 11 bases unmatched. The CDR3 has 14 residues.

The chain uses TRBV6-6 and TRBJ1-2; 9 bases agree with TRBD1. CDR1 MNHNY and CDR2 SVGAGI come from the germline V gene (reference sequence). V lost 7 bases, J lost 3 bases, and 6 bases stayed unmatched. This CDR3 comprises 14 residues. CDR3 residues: CASTPGQGYYGYTF. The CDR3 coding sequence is TGTGCCAGCACACCGGGACAGGGATACTATGGCTACACCTTC.

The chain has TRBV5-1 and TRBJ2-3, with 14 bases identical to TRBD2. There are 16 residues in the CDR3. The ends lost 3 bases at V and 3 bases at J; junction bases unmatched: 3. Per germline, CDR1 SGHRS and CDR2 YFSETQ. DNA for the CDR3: TGCGCCAGCAGCTCTGGGACTAGCGGGAGAACAGATACGCAGTATTTT. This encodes CASSSGTSGRTDTQYF.